Listed here are 31 T cell receptor beta chains from one sample, sequenced in a study of CD8+ T cells in alopecia areata. Following RNA extraction, reverse transcription yielded cDNA that acted as the sequencing template. The repertoire was sequenced with immunoSEQ multiplex PCR; TCRdb's copy has only in-frame clones and lacks some. The data contain more than 95,000 clones, around 60% of them singletons. Treatment of the sample: oral pan-JAK inhibitor, 5-10 mg twice daily. Here the sequenced sample was CD4+ T cells sorted from blood, taken at week 4, from a patient treated with tofacitinib. Receptors were obtained from a human donor with alopecia areata.

This chain links TRBV25-1 with TRBJ1-1; a weak D match, TRBD1 (5 bases). The germline V gene encodes CDR1 MGHDK and CDR2 SYGVNS. The CDR3 runs 13 residues. The V gene lost 2 bases and the J gene lost 6 bases, with 10 bases spanning the gap. The CDR3 coding sequence is TGTGCCAGCAGTGAACCAGGGAGAGCTGAAGCTTTCTTT. Translated: CASSEPGRAEAFF.

This chain connects TRBV5-4 to TRBJ2-1; D not certain. Trimming stripped 3 bases from V and 7 bases from J, with 17 bases between. From germline, CDR1 is SGHNT and CDR2 YYREEE (reference sequence). The CDR3 runs to 15 residues. This CDR3 reads CASSSTILIGNEQFF. CDR3 in DNA: TGTGCCAGCAGCTCCACTATCCTCATCGGGAATGAGCAGTTCTTC.

The V and J genes are TRBV30 and TRBJ2-1, with 9 bases that match TRBD2. Germline V gene sequence: CDR1 GTSNPN, CDR2 SVGIG (reference sequence). CDR3 length: 12 amino acids. J lost 11 bases, V lost 0 bases, and 2 bases had no gene match. The CDR3 loop is CAWSVPSGKQFF. For the CDR3, the DNA is TGTGCCTGGAGTGTACCTAGCGGGAAGCAGTTCTTC.

The rearrangement joins TRBV30 to TRBJ2-1; D is unclear. The ends were cut back, 7 bases at V and 1 base at J, with 11 bases in the middle. The germline gives CDR1 GTSNPN, CDR2 SVGIG (reference sequence). This CDR3 has 13 residues. The CDR3 is CAFEVGSYNEQFF. In DNA, the CDR3 is TGTGCCTTTGAAGTAGGGTCCTACAATGAGCAGTTCTTC.

This sequence joins TRBV15 and TRBJ2-3; 7 bases agree with TRBD2. CDR1 is LNHNV and CDR2 is YYDKDF in the germline V gene (reference sequence). The length of the CDR3 is 16 residues. J lost 2 bases, V lost 0 bases, and 5 bases had no gene match. CDR3 DNA sequence: TGTGCCACCAGCAGAGATGACGGACTAGTCACAGATACGCAGTATTTT. Protein sequence: CATSRDDGLVTDTQYF.

V usage is TRBV4-3 and J usage is TRBJ2-1, with a possible D match to TRBD2 (7 bases). The CDR3 totals 17 residues. Looked up from germline, CDR1 is LGHNA and CDR2 is YSLEER. With 0 bases removed from V and 6 bases from J, the gap between germline ends came to 18 bases. DNA of the CDR3: TGCGCCAGCAGCCAAGATCCTGGAGGGGGGGCCCTCAATGAGCAGTTCTTC. This codes for CASSQDPGGGALNEQFF.

This clone was observed a handful of times. At one of its ends the junction is not consistent with the germline gene, which may arise from a read error. The chain recombines TRBV5-1 with TRBJ2-7; D is unresolved. This CDR3 has 15 residues. Germline CDR1 is SGHRS and CDR2 is YFSETQ. The CDR3: CASRLGTDPSYEQYF. DNA for the CDR3: TGCGCCAGCAGATTGGGTACAGACCCTTCCTACGAGCAGTACTTC.

This clone was seen just once. The rearrangement joins TRBV5-1 to TRBJ1-2; 8 bases map to TRBD1. Germline CDR1 and CDR2: SGHRS and YFSETQ. J lost 3 bases, V lost 2 bases, and 3 bases had no gene match. The CDR3 spans 14 residues. In nucleotides, the CDR3 is TGCGCCAGCAGCTTCAAGGGACAGGACTATGGCTACACCTTC. Its translation is CASSFKGQDYGYTF.

This clone was seen just once. CDR3 DNA sequence: TGCGCCAGCAGCTTTCCTGACGGGACTGAAGCTTTCTTT. Its translation is CASSFPDGTEAFF. This rearrangement joins TRBV5-1 to TRBJ1-1, with D uncertain. In germline, CDR1 is SGHRS, CDR2 YFSETQ. V gave up 2 bases and J gave up 5 bases, with 10 bases separating them. The CDR3 is 13 amino acids.

This rearrangement joins TRBV5-1 to TRBJ2-5; D possibly corresponds to TRBD2 (5 bases). The CDR3 has 14 residues. The V gene's germline CDR1 is SGHRS and CDR2 YFSETQ. The ends were cut back, 4 bases at V and 3 bases at J, with 13 bases in the middle. The CDR3 DNA follows: TGCGCCAGCAGCCCGGAGGCAGCGAAAGAGACCCAGTACTTC. Translating it yields CASSPEAAKETQYF.

V and J are TRBV4-3 and TRBJ2-7, with a weak D call TRBD2 (5 bases). Germline CDR1 reads LGHNA; CDR2 reads YSLEER. Trimming took 0 bases from V and 1 from J, leaving 10 bases between them. The CDR3 runs 15 residues. The chain's CDR3 is CASSQDLADSYEQYF. CDR3 DNA: TGCGCCAGCAGCCAAGACCTAGCTGATTCCTACGAGCAGTACTTC.

V and J are TRBV27 and TRBJ2-1; D gene unclear. Germline V gene sequence: CDR1 MNHEY, CDR2 SMNVEV (reference sequence). Trimming pared 4 bases from V and 4 bases from J, leaving 20 bases between. The CDR3 is 17 amino acids. This CDR3 is CASSSTDSRFRYNEQFF. In DNA, the CDR3 is TGTGCCAGCAGTTCCACTGATTCGAGGTTTAGATACAATGAGCAGTTCTTC.

The rearrangement links TRBV29-1 to TRBJ2-5; 12 bases are shared with TRBD2. Looked up from germline, CDR1 is SQVTM and CDR2 is ANQGSEA. V trimming: 6 bases; J trimming: 5 bases; junction bases outside the gene matches: 7. The CDR3 spans 14 residues. CDR3 DNA sequence: TGCAGCGTCCAACTAGCGGGGGGACGGGAGACCCAGTACTTC. Translating gives CSVQLAGGRETQYF.

The V gene is TRBV20-1, the J gene TRBJ2-5; D may be TRBD2 (6 bases). V dropped 5 bases and J dropped 9 bases, with 13 bases sitting between them. The CDR3 contains 11 residues. Germline-derived CDR1 and CDR2 are DFQATT and SNEGSKA (reference sequence). DNA for the CDR3: TGCAGTGCTGGGGACTCGGTCCCCCAGTACTTC. It is translated as CSAGDSVPQYF.

This clone has only a few counts. V gene TRBV29-1 combines with J gene TRBJ2-5; perhaps TRBD1 as D (6 bases). This CDR3 is built from 13 residues. Germline values: CDR1 SQVTM, CDR2 ANQGSEA. The V end lost 0 bases, the J end lost 5 bases, and 10 bases lay between the germline ends. This chain's CDR3 is CSVEEVRGETQYF. For the CDR3, the DNA is TGCAGCGTTGAAGAAGTGAGGGGGGAGACCCAGTACTTC.

This chain joins TRBV27 and TRBJ2-5; maybe TRBD2 (5 bases). Trimming left V 4 bases short and J 5 bases short, with 14 bases between. The CDR3 runs to 14 residues. Germline V gives CDR1 MNHEY, CDR2 SMNVEV (reference sequence). The CDR3 loop reads CASSWRRGLETQYF. CDR3 nucleotide sequence: TGTGCCAGCAGTTGGAGGAGAGGATTGGAGACCCAGTACTTC.

About this clone itself: Additional DNA sequences in this sample encode the identical CDR3. The CDR3 is CAWKVNTEAFF. CDR3 in DNA: TGTGCCTGGAAAGTGAACACTGAAGCTTTCTTT. The chain carries TRBV30 and TRBJ1-1; no reliable D call. CDR1 GTSNPN and CDR2 SVGIG come from the germline V gene (reference sequence). This CDR3 contains 11 residues. Trimming left V 4 bases short and J 0 bases short, with 3 bases between. Together with reference TRBV30 and TRBJ1-1, the CDR3 gives the full variable domain: SQTIHQWPATLVQPVGSPLSLECTVEGTSNPNLYWYRQAAGRGLQLLFYSVGIGQISSEVPQNLSASRPQDRQFILSSKKLLLSDSGFYLCAWKVNTEAFFGQGTRLTVV.

The rearrangement links TRBV29-1 to TRBJ2-2, with a tentative D call TRBD2 (5 bases). Germline lookup yields CDR1 SQVTM and CDR2 ANQGSEA. This CDR3 is 14 amino acids long. Trimming pared 4 bases from V and 1 base from J, leaving 10 bases between. The CDR3 DNA is TGCAGCGTTGGGCGGGCAGGGAACACCGGGGAGCTGTTTTTT. Its protein product is CSVGRAGNTGELFF.

CDR3 in amino acids: CASSYLGSELTGELFF. CDR3 DNA sequence: TGCGCCAGCAGCTACCTGGGTTCCGAGCTAACCGGGGAGCTGTTTTTT. The gene calls are TRBV5-1 and TRBJ2-2, with no clear D. This CDR3 is built from 16 residues. V was pared by 3 bases and J by 5 bases, with 17 bases between. The germline gives CDR1 SGHRS, CDR2 YFSETQ.

This clone appeared a few times. The gene calls are TRBV7-9 and TRBJ2-2; D unclear. Trimming removed 0 bases from V and 7 bases from J, with 0 bases in between. Germline V gene sequence: CDR1 SEHNR, CDR2 FQNEAQ (reference sequence). This CDR3 has 11 residues. DNA for the CDR3: TGTGCCAGCAGCTTAGCCGGGGAGCTGTTTTTT. Residues: CASSLAGELFF.

On this clone: The sample carries other DNA sequences with the same CDR3. The chain is built from TRBV5-1 and TRBJ2-7; TRBD1 is a possible D gene (6 bases). This CDR3 spans 15 amino acids. V was shortened by 0 bases and J by 0 bases, with 10 bases between the two germline ends. CDR1 is SGHRS, CDR2 YFSETQ, per germline. CDR3 amino acids: CASSLGTVSSYEQYF. The CDR3 bases are TGCGCCAGCAGCTTGGGGACAGTTTCCTCCTACGAGCAGTACTTC.

For the CDR3, the DNA is TGTGCCAGCAGCGTCTCGGGAGGGCTAGATACGCAGTATTTT. It specifies CASSVSGGLDTQYF. This chain joins TRBV9 and TRBJ2-3; 8 bases match TRBD2. After removal of 2 bases from V and 5 bases from J, the junction contained 4 bases not matched to a gene. Germline CDR1 is SGDLS and CDR2 is YYNGEE. CDR3 length equals 14 residues.

The V call is TRBV28, the J call TRBJ2-1; 7 bases are shared with TRBD1. Unmatched junction bases numbered 5, after V lost 5 bases and J lost 10 bases. The CDR3 consists of 12 residues. Germline V CDR1 and CDR2: MDHEN, SYDVKM. The CDR3 loop is CASSLDRDEQFF. In nucleotides, the CDR3 is TGTGCCAGCAGTCTCGACAGGGACGAGCAGTTCTTC.

This chain joins TRBV5-1 and TRBJ1-6; 7 bases are shared with TRBD1. J was trimmed by 10 bases and V by 1 base; bases with no gene match: 8. The germline CDR1 and CDR2 sequences are SGHRS and YFSETQ. The CDR3 consists of 15 residues. The CDR3 sequence is CASSLSGTERSPLHF. Here the CDR3 DNA reads TGCGCCAGCAGCTTGTCCGGGACAGAGAGGTCACCCCTCCACTTT.

This sequence joins TRBV29-1 and TRBJ2-7, with D uncertain. V lost 5 bases, J lost 2 bases, and 13 bases lay in between. Germline V CDR1 and CDR2: SQVTM, ANQGSEA. CDR3 length equals 13 residues. CDR3 DNA sequence: TGCAGCGTTTCTGAGTCCGGAACCTACGAGCAGTACTTC. This sequence encodes CSVSESGTYEQYF.

The chain couples TRBV9 to TRBJ2-7, with unresolved D. Germline CDR1 and CDR2: SGDLS and YYNGEE. CDR3 size: 16 residues. V gave up 0 bases and J gave up 2 bases, with 15 bases separating them. For the CDR3, the DNA is TGTGCCAGCAGCGTAGCCGGTTATGGGTCCGCCTACGAGCAGTACTTC. This encodes CASSVAGYGSAYEQYF.

The rearrangement joins TRBV18 to TRBJ2-1, with 11 bases lining up with TRBD2. The CDR3 is made up of 15 amino acids. After removal of 0 bases from V and 5 bases from J, the junction contained 0 bases not matched to a gene. Germline CDR1 is KGHSH and CDR2 is LQKENI. The CDR3 sequence is CASSPPGLADNEQFF. In DNA form, the CDR3 reads TGTGCCAGCTCACCACCGGGACTAGCGGACAATGAGCAGTTCTTC.

This clone was seen at least ten times. The chain carries TRBV4-2 and TRBJ2-7; tentative D call: TRBD1 (5 bases). The CDR3 extends over 15 amino acids. The germline CDR1 and CDR2 sequences are LGHNA and YNFKEQ. The V gene lost 1 base and the J gene lost 2 bases, with 12 bases spanning the gap. The CDR3 sequence: CASSQVIGVTYEQYF. In nucleotides, the CDR3 is TGTGCCAGCAGCCAAGTAATAGGGGTTACCTACGAGCAGTACTTC.

V usage is TRBV28 and J usage is TRBJ2-2, with 10 nucleotides matching TRBD1. The length of the CDR3 is 14 residues. Germline V CDR1 and CDR2: MDHEN, SYDVKM. Trimming took 6 bases from V and 5 from J; bases not matched to a gene: 3. The chain's CDR3 is CASSLGQGTGELFF. CDR3 sequence (DNA): TGTGCCAGCAGCTTGGGACAGGGGACCGGGGAGCTGTTTTTT.

The chain is built from TRBV29-1 and TRBJ1-1, with D unresolved. The CDR3 runs 12 residues. Germline assignment: CDR1 SQVTM and CDR2 ANQGSEA. V lost 3 bases, J lost 7 bases, and 12 bases lay in between. The CDR3 protein is CSVDPAGSEAFF. The CDR3 region has the DNA TGCAGCGTTGATCCGGCGGGAAGTGAAGCTTTCTTT.

The rearrangement joins TRBV29-1 to TRBJ1-2; TRBD1 is a possible D gene (6 bases). CDR3 size: 11 residues. Trimming removed 7 bases from V and 2 bases from J, with 8 bases in between. The germline CDR1 and CDR2 sequences are SQVTM and ANQGSEA. The CDR3 loop reads CSATGNYGYTF. As DNA, the CDR3 is TGCAGCGCTACAGGGAACTATGGCTACACCTTC.